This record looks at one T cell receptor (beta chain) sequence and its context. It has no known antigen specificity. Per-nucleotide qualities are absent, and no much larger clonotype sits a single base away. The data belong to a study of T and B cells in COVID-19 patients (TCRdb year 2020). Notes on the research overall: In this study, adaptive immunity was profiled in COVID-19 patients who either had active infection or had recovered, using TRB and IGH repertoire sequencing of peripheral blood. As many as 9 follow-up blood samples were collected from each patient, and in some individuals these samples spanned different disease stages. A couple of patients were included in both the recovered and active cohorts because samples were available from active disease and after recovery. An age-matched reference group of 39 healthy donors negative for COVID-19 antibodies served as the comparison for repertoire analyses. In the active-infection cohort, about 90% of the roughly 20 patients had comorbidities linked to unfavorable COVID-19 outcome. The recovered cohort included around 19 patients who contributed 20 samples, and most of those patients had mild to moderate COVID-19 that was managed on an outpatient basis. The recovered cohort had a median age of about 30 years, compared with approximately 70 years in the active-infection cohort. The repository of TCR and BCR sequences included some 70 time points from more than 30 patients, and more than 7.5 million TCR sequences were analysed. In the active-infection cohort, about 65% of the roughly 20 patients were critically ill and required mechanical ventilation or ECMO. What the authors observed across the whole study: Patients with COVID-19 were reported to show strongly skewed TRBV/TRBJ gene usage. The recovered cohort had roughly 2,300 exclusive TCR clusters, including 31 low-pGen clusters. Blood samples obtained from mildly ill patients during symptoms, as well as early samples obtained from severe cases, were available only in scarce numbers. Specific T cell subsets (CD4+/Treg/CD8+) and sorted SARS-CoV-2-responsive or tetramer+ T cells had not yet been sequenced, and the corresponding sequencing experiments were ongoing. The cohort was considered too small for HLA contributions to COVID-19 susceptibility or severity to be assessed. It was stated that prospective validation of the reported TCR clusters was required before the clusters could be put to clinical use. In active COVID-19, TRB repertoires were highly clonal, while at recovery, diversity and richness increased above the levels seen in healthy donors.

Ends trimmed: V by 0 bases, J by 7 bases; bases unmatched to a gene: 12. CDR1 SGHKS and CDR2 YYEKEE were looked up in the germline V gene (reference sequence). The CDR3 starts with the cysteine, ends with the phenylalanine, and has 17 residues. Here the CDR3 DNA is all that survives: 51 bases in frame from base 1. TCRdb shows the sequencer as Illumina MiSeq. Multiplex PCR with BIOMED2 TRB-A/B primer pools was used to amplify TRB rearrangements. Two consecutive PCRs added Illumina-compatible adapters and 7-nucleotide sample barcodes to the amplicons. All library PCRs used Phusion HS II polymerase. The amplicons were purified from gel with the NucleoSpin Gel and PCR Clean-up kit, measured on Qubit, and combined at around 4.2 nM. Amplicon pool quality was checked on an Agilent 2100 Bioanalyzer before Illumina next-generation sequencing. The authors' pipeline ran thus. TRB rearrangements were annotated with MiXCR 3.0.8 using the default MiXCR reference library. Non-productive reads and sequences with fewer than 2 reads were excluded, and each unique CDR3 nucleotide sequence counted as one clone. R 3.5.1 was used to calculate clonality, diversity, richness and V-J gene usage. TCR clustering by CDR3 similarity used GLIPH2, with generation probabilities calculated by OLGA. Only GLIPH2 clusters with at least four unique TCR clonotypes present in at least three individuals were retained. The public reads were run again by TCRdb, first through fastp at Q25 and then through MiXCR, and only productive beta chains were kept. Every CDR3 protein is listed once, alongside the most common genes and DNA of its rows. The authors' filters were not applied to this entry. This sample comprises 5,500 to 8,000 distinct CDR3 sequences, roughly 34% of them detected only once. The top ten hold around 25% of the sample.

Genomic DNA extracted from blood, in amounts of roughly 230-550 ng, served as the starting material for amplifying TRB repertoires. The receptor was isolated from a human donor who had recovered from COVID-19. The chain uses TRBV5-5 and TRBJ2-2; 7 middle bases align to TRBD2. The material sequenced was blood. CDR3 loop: CASSLEASAGRGGELFF. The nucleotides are TGTGCCAGCAGCTTGGAGGCGTCGGCAGGGAGGGGCGGGGAGCTGTTTTTT.